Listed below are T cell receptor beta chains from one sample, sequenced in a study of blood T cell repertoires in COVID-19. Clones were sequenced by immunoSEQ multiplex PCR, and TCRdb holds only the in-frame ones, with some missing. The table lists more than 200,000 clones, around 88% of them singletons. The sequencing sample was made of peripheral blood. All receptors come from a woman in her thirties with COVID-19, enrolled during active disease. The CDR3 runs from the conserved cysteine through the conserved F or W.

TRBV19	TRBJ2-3	CASSHKGLATDTQYF
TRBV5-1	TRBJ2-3	CASSPGTGGPLDTQYF
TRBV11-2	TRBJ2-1	CASSPLGGRGPYNEQFF
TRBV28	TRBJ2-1	CASSSTSRQGLWRNEQFF
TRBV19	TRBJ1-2	CASSALQGPTIYGYTF
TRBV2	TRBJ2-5	CASRNPGGPQETQYF
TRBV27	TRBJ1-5	CASSVSGQYSNQPQHF
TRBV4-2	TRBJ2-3	CASSQDQGTSQFAQYF
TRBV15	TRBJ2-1	CATSINSLYNEQFF
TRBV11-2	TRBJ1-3	CATLRGSGNTIYF
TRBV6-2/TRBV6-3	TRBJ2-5	CASSVGGFETQYF
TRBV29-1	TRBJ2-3	CSSRGGGGSTDTQYF
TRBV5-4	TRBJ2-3	CASSSNPGQGPDTQYF
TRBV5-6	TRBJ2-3	CASGGQADTQYF
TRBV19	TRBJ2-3	CASSIAGGRTDTQYF
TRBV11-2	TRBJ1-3	CASSLEGGFGNTIYF
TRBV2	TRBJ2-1	CVTGGPSINEQFF
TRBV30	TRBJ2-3	CLMVGGITDTQYF
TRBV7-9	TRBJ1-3	CASSWSGQGRSGNTIYF
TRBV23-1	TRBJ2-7	CASSLDGRVNFYEQYF
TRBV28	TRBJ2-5	CASSLKAEGQQETQYF
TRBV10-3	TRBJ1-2	CAIRATGDGGQQDYGYTF
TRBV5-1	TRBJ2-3	CASSPGRVGTDTQYF
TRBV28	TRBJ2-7	CASTLRAYYEQYF
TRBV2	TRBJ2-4	CAYVEAEAKNIQYF
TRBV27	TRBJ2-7	CASSLSGTSSYEQYF
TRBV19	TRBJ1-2	CASRLQGTYGYTF
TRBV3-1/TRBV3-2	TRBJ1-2	CASSRPGQGARGYTF